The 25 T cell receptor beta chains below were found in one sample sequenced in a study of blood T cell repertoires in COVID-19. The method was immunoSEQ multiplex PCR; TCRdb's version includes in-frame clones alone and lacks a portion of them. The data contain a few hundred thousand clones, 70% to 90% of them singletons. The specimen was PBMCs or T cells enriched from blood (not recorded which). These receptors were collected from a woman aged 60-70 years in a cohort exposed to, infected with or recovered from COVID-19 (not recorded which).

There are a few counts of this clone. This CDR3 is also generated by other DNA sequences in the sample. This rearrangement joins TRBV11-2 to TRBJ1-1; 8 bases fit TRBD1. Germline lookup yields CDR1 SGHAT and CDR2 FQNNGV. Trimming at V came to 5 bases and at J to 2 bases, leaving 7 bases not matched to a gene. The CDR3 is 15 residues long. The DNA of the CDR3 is TGTGCCAGCAGCCTCCGGCAGGGGGCTAACACTGAAGCTTTCTTT. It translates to CASSLRQGANTEAFF.

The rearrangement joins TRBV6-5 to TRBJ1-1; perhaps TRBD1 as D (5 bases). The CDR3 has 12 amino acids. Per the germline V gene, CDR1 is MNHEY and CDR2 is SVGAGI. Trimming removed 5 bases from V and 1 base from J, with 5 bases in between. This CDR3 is CASSTGNTEAFF. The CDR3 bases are TGTGCCAGCAGTACAGGGAACACTGAAGCTTTCTTT.

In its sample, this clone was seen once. The DNA for the CDR3 is TGCAGCGTTGATAGGACAGGCGACATGAACACTGAAGCTTTCTTT. Protein product: CSVDRTGDMNTEAFF. This chain joins TRBV29-1 and TRBJ1-1; 7 bases map to TRBD1. CDR1 and CDR2 (germline): SQVTM, ANQGSEA. J was trimmed by 0 bases and V by 3 bases; bases with no gene match: 7. This CDR3 is built from 15 residues.

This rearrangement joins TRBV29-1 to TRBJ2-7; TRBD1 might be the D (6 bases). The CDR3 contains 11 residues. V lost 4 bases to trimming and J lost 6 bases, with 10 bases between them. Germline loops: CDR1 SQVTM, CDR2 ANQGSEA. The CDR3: CSVGWDIEQYF. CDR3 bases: TGCAGCGTTGGCTGGGACATCGAGCAGTACTTC.

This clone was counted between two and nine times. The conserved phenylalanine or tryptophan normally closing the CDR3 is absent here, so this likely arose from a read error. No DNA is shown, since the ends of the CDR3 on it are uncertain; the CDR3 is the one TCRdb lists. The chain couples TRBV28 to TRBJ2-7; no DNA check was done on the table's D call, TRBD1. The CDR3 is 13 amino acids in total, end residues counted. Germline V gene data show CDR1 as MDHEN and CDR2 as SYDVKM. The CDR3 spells CASSSPRHGTDHL.

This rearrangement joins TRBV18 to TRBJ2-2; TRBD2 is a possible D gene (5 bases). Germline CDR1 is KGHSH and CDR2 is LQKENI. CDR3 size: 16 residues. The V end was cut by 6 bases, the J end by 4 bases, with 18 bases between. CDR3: CASSPPIAGGTGELFF. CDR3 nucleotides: TGTGCCAGCTCCCCCCCGATCGCGGGTGGCACCGGGGAGCTGTTTTTT.

The CDR3 loop is CASSSGTGYNEQFF. In DNA, the CDR3 is TGTGCCAGCTCGTCCGGGACAGGGTACAATGAGCAGTTCTTC. This chain uses TRBV18 with TRBJ2-1; the match to TRBD1 covers 9 bases. Germline V gene sequence: CDR1 KGHSH, CDR2 LQKENI. The junction had 4 bases not matched to a gene; V was cut back by 6 bases and J by 4 bases. The CDR3 is made up of 14 amino acids.

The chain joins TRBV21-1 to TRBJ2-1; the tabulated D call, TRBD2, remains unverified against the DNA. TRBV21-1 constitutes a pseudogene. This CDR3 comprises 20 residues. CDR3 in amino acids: CASSKGSGLAGGLNHNEQFF. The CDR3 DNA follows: TGTGCCAGCAGCAAAGGGTCGGGACTAGCGGGAGGCCTAAACCACAATGAGCAGTTCTTC.

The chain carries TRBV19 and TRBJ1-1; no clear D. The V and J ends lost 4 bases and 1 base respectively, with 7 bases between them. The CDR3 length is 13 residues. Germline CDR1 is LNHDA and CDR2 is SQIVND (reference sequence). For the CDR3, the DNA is TGTGCCAGTAGTAAGAGAGAGAACACTGAAGCTTTCTTT. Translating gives CASSKRENTEAFF.

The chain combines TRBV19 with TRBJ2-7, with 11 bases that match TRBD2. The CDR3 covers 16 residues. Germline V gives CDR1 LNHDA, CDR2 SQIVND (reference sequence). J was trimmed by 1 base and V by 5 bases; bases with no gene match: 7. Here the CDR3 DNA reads TGTGCCAGTAGTGTCCACCGACTAGCGGGATCCTACGAGCAGTACTTC. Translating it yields CASSVHRLAGSYEQYF.

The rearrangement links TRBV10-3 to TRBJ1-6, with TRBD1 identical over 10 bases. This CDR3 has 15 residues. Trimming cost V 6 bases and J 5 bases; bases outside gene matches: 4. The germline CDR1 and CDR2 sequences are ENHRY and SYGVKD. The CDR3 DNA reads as TGTGCCATCAGGGGGACAGGGGTGAATAATTCACCCCTCCACTTT. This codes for CAIRGTGVNNSPLHF.

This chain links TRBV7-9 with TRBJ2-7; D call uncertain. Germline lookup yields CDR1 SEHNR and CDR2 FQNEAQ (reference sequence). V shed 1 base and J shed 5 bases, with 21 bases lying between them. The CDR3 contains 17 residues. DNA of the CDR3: TGTGCCAGCAGCTTAGTTTTATCCAAAACTGGTAGTAACGAGCAGTACTTC. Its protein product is CASSLVLSKTGSNEQYF. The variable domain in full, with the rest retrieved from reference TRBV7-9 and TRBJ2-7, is DTGVSQNPRHKITKRGQNVTFRCDPISEHNRLYWYRQTLGQGPEFLTYFQNEAQLEKSRLLSDRFSAERPKGSFSTLEIQRTEQGDSAMYLCASSLVLSKTGSNEQYFGPGTRLTVT.

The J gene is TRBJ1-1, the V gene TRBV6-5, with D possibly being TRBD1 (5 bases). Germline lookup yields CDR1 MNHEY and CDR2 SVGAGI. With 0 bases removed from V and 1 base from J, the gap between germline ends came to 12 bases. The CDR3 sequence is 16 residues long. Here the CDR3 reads CASSYSGRRGNTEAFF. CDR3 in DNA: TGTGCCAGCAGTTACTCGGGGCGGAGGGGGAACACTGAAGCTTTCTTT.

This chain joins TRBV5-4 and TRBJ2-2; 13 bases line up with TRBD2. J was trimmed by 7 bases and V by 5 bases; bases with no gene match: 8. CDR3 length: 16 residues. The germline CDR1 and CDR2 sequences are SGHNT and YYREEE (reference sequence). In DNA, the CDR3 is TGTGCCAGCAGTCGTGGACTAGCGGGAGAAAACGGGGAGCTGTTTTTT. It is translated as CASSRGLAGENGELFF.

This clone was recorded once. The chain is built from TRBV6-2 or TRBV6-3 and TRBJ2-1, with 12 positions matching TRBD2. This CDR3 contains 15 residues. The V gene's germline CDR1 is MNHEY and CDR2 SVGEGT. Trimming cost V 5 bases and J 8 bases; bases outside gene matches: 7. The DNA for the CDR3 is TGTGCCAGCAGTCCCCAGGGACTAGCGGGCGATGAGCAGTTCTTC. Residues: CASSPQGLAGDEQFF.

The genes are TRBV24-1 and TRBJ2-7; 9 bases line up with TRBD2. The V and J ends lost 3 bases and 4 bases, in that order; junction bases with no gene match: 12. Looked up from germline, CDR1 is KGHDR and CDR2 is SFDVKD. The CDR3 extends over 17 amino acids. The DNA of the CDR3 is TGTGCCACCAGTGATCACCCTTCTAGCGGGAATCTGTACGAGCAGTACTTC. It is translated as CATSDHPSSGNLYEQYF.

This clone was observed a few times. The CDR3 reads CASSFSGLAGKTPFF. DNA of the CDR3: TGTGCCAGCAGTTTCTCAGGACTAGCGGGAAAGACTCCGTTCTTC. This chain joins TRBV27 and TRBJ2-1, with 12 positions matching TRBD2. The germline gives CDR1 MNHEY, CDR2 SMNVEV (reference sequence). CDR3 size: 15 residues. V gave up 3 bases and J gave up 15 bases; unmatched junction bases: 12.

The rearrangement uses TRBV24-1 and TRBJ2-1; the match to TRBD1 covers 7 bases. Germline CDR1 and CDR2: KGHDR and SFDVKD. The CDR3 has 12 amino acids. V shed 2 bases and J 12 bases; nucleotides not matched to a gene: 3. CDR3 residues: CATSDSPGGQFF. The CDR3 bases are TGTGCCACCAGTGATTCCCCAGGGGGGCAGTTCTTC.

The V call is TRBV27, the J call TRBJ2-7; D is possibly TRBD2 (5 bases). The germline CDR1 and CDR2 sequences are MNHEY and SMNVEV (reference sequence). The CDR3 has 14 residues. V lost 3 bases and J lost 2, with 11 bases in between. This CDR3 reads CASSFTGKTYEQYF. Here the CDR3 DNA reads TGTGCCAGCAGTTTCACCGGGAAAACCTACGAGCAGTACTTC.

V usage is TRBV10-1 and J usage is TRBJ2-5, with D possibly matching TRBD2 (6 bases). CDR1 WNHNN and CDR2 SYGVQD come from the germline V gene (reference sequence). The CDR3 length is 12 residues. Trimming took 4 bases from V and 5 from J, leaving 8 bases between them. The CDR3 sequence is CASSGGTETQYF. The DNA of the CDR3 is TGCGCCAGCAGTGGCGGGACGGAGACCCAGTACTTC.

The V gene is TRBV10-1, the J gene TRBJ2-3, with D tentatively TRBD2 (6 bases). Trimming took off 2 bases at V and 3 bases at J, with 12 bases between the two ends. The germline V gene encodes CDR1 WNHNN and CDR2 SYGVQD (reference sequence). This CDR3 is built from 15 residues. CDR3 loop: CASSEVAGGTDTQYF. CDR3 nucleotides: TGCGCCAGCAGTGAGGTGGCCGGGGGTACAGATACGCAGTATTTT.

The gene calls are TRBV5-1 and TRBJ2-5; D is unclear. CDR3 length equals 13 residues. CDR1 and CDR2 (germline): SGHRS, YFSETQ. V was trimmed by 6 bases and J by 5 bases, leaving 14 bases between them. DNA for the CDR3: TGCGCCAGCACGGATCGTGGAGCTGAGACCCAGTACTTC. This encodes CASTDRGAETQYF.

DNA of the CDR3: TGTGCCAGCAGCGTCAGGGGGCTGAATCAAGGATCTAGCACAGATACGCAGTATTTT. This codes for CASSVRGLNQGSSTDTQYF. The rearrangement links TRBV9 to TRBJ2-3; TRBD1 matches at 8 bases. The CDR3 sequence is 19 residues long. The V gene end was trimmed by 2 bases and the J gene end by 0 bases; junction bases not matched to a gene: 14. CDR1 is SGDLS, CDR2 YYNGEE, per germline.

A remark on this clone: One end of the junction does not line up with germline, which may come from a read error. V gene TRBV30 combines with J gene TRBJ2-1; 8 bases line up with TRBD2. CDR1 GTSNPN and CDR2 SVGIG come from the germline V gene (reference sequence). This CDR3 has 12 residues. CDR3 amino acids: CAWDAGSSGSLF. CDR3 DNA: TGTGCCTGGGACGCCGGGTCGAGCGGGAGCCTCTTC.

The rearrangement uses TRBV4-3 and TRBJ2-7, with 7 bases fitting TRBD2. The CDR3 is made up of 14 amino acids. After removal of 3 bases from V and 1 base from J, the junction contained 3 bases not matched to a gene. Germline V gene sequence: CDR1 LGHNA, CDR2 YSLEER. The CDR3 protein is CASSHRGSSYEQYF. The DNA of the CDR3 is TGCGCCAGCAGCCACCGCGGGAGTTCCTACGAGCAGTACTTC.